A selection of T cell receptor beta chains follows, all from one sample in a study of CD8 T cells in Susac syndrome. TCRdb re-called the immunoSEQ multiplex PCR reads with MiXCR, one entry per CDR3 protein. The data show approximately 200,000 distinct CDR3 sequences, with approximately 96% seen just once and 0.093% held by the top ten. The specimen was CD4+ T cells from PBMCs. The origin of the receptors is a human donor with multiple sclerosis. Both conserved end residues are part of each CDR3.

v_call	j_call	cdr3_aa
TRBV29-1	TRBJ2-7	CSVGTSSYEQYF
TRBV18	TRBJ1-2	CASSPPGQSFYGYTF
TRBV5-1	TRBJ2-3	CASSLTGGGTDTQYF
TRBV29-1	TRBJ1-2	CSVEGSREGIYGYTF
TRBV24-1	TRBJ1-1	CATSAVSFF
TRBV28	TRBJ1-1	CASTFPGNTEAFF
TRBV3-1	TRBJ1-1	CASREDSLNTEAFF
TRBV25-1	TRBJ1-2	CASSDPGTVYGYTF
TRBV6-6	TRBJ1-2	CASSLGRGSNYGYTF
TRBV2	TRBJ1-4	CASRRQLENEKLFF
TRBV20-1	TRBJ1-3	CSASYGRRSGNTIYF
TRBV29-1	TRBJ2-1	CSVVPRGGIYNEQFF
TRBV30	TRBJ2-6	CAWSLGGANVLTF
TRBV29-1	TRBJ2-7	CSTWDRSGYEQYF
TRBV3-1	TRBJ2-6	CASSPGGQSGANVLTF
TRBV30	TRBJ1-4	CAWSGDTYEKLFF
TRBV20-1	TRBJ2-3	CSARTGTFSDTQYF
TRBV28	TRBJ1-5	CASSPSGTLNQPQHF
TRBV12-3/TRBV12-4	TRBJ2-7	CASSGTQGNEQYF
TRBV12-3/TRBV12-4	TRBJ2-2	CASSPDENTGELFF
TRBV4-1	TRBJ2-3	CASSPQLAGGLDTQYF
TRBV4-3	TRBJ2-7	CASSQDLATGNLLNEQYF